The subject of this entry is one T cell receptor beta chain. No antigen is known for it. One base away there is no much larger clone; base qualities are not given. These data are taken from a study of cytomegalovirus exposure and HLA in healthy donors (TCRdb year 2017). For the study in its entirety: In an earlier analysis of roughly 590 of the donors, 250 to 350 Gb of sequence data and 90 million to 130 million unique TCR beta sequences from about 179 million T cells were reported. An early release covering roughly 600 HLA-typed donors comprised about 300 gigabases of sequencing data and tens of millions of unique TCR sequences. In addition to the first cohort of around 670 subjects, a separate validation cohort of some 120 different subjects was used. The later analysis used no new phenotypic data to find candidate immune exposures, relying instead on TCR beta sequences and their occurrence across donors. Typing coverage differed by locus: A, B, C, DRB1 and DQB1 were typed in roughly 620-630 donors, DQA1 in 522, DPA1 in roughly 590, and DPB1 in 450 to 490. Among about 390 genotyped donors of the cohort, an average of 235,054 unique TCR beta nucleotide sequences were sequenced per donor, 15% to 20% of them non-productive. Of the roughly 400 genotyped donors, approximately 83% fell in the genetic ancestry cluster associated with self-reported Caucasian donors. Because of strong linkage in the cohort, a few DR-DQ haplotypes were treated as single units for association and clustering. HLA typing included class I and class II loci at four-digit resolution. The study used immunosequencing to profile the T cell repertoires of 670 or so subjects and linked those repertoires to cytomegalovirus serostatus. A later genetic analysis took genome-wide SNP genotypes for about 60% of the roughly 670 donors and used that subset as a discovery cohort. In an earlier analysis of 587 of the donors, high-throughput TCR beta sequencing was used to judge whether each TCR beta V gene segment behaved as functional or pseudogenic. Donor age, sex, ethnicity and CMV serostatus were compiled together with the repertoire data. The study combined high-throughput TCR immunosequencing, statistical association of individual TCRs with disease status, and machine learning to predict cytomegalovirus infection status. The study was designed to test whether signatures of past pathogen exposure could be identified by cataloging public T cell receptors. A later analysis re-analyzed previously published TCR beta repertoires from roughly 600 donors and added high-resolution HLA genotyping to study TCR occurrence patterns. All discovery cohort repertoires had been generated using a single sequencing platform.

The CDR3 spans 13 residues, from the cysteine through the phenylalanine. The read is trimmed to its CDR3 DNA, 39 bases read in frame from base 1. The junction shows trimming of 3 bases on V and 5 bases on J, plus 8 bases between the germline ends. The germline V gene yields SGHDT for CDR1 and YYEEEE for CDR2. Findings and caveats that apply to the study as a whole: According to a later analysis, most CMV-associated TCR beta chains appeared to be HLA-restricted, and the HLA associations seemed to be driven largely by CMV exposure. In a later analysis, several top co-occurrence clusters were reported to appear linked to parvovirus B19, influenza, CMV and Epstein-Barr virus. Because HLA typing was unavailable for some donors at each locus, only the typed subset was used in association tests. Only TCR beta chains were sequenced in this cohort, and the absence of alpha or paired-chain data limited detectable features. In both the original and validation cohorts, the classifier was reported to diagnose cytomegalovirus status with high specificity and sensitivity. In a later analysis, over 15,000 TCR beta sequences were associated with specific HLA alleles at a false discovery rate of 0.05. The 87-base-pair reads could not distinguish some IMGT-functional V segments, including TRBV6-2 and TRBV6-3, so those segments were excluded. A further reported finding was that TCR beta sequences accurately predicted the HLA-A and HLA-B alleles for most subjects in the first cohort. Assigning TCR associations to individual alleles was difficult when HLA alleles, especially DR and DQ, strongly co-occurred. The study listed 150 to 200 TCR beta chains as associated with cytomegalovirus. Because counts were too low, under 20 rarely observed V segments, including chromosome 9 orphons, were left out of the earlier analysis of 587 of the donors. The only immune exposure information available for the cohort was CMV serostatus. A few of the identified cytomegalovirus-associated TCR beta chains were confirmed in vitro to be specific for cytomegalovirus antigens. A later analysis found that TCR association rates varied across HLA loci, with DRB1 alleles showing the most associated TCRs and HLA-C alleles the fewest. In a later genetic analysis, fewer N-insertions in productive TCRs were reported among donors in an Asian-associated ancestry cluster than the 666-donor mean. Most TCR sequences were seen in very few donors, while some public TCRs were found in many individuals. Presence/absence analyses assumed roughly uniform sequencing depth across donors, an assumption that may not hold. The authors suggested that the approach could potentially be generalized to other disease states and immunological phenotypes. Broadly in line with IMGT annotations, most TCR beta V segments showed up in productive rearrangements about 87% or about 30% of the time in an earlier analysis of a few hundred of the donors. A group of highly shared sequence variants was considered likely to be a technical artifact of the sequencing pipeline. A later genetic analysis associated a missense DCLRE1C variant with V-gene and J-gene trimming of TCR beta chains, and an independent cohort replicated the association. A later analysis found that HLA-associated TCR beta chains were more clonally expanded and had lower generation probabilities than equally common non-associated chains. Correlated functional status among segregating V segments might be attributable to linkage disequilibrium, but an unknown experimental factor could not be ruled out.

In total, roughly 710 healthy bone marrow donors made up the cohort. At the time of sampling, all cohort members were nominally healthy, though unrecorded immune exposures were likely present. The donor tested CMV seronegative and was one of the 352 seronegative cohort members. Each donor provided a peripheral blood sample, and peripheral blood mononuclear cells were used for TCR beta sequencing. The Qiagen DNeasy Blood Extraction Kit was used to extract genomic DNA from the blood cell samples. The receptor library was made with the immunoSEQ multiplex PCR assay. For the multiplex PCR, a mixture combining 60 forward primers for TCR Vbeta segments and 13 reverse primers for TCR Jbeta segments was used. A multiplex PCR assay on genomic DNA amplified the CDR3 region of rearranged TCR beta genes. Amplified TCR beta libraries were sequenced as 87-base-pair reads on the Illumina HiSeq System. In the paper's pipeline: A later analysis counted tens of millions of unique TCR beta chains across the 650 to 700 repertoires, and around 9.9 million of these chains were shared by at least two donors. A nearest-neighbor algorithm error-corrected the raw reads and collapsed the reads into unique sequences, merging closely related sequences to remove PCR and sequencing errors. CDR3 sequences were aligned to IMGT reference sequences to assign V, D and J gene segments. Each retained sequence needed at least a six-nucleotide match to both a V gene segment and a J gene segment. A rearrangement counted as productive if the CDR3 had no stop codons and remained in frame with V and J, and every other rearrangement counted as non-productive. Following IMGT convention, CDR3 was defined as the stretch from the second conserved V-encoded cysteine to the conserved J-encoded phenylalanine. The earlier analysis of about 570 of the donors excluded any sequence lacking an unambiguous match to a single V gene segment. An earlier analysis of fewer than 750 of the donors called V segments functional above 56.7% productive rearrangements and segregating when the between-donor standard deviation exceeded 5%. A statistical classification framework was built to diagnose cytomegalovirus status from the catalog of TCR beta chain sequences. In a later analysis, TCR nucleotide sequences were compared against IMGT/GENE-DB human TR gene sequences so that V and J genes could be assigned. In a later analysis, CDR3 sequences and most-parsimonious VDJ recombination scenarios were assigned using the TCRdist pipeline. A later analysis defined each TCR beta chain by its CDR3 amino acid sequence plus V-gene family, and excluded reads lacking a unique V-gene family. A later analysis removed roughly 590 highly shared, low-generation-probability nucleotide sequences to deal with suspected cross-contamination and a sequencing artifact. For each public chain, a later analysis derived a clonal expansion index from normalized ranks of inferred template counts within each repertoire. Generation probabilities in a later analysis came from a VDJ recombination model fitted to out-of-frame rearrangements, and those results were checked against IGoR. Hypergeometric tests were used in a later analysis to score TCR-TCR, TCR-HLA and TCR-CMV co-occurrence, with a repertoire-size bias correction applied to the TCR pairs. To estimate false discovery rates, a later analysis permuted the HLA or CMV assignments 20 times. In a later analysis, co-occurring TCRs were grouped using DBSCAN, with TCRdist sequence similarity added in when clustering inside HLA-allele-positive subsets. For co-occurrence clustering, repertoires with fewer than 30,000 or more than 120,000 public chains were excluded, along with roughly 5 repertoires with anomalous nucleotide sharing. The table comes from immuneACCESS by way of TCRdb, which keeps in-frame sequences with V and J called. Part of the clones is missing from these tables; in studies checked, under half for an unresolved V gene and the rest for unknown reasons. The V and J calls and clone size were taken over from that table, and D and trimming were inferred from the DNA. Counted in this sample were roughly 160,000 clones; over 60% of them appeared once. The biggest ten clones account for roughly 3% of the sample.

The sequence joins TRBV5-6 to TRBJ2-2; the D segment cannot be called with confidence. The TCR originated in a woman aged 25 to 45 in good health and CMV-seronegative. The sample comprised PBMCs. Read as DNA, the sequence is TGTGCCAGCAGCTCGACACCGACCGGGGAGCTGTTTTTT. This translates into CASSSTPTGELFF.